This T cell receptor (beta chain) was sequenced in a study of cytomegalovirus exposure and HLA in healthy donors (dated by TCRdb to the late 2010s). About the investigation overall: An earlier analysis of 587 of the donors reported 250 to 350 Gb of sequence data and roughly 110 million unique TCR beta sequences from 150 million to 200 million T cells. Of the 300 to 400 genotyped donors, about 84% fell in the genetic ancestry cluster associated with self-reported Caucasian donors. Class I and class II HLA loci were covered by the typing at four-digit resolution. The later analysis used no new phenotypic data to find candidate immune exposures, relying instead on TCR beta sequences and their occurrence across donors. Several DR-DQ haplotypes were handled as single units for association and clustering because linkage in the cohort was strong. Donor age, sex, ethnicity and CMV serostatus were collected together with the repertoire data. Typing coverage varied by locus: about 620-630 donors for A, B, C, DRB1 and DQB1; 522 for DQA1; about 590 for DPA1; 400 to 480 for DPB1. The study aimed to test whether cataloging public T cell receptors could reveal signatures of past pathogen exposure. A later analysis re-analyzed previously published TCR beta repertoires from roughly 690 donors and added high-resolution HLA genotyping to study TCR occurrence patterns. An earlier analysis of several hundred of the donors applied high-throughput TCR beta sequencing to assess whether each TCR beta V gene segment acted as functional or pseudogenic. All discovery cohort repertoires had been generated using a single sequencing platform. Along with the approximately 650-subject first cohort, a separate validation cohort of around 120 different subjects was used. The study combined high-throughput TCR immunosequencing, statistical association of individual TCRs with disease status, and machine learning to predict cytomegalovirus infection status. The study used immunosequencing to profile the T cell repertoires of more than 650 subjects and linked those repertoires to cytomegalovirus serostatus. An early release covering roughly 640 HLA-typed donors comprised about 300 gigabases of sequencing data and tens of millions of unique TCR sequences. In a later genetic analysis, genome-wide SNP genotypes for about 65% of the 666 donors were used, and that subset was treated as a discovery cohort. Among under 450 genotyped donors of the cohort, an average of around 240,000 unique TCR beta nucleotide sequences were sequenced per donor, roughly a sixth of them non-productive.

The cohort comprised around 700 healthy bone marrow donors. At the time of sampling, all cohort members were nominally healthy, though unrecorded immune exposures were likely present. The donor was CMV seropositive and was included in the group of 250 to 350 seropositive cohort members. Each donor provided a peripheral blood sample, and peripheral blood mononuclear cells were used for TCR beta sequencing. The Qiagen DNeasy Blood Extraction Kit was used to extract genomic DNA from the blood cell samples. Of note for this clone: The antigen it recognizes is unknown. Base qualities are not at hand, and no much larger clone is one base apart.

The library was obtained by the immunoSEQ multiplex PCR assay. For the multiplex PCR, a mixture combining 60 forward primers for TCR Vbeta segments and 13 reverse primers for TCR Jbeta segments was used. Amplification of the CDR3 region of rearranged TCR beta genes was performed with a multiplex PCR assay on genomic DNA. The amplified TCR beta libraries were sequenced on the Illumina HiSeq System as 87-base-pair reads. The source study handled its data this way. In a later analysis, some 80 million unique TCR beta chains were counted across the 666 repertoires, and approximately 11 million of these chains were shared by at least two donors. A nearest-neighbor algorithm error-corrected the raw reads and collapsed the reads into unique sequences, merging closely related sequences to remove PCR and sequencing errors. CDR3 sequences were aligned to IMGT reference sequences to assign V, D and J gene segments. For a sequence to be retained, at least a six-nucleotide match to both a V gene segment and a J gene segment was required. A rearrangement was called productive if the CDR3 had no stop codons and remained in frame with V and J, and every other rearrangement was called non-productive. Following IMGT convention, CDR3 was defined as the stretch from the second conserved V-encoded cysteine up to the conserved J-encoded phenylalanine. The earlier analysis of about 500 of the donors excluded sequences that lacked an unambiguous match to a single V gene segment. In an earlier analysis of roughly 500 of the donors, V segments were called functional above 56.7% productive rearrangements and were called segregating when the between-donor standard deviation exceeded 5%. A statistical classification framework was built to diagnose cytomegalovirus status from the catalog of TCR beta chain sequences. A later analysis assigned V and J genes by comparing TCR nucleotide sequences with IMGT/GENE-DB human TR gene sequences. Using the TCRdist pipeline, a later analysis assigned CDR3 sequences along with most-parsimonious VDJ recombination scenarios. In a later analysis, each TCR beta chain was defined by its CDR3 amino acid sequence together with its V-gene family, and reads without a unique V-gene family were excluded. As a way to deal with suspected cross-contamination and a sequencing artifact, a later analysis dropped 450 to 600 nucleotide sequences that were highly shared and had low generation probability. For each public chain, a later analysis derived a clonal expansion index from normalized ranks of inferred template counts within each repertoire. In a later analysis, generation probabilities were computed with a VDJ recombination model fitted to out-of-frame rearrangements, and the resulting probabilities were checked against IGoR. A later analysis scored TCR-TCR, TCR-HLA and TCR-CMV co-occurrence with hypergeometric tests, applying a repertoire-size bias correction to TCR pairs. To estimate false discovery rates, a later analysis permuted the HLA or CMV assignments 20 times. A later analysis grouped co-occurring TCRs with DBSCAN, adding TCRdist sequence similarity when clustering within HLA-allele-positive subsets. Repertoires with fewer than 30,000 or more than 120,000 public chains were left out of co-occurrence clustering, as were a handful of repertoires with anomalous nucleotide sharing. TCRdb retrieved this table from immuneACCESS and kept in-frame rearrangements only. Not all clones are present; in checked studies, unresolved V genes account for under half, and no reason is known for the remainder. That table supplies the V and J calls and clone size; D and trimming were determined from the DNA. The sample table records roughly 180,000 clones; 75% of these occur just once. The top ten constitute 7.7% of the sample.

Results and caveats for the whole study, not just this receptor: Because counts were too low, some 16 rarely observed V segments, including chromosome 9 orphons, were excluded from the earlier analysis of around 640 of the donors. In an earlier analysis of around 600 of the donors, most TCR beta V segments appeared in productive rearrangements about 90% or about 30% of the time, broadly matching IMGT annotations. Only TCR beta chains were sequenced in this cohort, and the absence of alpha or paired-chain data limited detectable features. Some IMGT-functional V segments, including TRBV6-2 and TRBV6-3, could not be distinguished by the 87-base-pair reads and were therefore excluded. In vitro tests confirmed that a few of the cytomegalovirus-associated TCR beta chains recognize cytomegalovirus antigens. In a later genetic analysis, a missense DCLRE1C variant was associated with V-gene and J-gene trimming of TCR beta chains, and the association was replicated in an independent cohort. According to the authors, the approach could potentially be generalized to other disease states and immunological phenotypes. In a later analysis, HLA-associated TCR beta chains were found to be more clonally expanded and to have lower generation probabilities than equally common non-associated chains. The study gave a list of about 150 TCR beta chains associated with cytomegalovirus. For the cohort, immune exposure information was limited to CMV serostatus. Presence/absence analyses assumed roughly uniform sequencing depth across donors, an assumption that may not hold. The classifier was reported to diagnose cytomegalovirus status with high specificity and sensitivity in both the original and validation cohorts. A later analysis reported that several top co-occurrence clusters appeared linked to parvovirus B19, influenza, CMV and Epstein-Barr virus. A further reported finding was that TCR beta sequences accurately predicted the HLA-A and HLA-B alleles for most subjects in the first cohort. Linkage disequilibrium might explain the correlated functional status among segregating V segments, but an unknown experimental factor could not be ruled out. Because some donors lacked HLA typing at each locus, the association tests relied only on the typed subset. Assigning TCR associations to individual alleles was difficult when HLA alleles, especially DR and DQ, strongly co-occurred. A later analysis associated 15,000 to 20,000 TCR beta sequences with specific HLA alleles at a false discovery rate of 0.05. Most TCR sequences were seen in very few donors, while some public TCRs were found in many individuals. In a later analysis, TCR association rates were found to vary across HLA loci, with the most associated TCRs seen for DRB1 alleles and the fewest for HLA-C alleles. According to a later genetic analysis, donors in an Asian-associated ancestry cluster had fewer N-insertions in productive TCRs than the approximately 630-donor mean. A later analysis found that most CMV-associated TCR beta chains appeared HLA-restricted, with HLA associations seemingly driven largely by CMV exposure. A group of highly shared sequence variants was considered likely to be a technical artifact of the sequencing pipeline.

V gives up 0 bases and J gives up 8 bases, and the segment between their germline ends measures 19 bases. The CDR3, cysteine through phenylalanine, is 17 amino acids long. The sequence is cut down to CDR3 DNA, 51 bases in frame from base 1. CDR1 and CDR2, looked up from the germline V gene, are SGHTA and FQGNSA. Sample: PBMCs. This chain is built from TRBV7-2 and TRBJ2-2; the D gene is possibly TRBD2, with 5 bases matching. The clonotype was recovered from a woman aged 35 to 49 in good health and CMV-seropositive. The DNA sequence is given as TGTGCCAGCAGCTTAGCGTGGTTTCCCGGGGAAAGTGGGGAGCTGTTTTTT. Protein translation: CASSLAWFPGESGELFF. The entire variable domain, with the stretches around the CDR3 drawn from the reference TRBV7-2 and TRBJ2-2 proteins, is GAGVSQSPSNKVTEKGKDVELRCDPISGHTALYWYRQSLGQGLEFLIYFQGNSAPDKSGLPSDRFSAERTGGSVSTLTIQRTQQEDSAVYLCASSLAWFPGESGELFFGEGSRLTVL.